This passage covers 30 T cell receptor beta chains from one sample sequenced in a study of neurological immune-mediated disorders. Using its own MiXCR run on the 5' RACE reads, TCRdb lists one record per CDR3 protein. The repertoire holds 50,000 or so distinct CDR3 sequences, with around 3.1% as singletons. The material sequenced was PBMCs. These TCRs come from a man aged 35 to 55 with multiple sclerosis.

This clonotype came up many times. The CDR3 nucleotides are TGTGCCACCTCGGGGCGTACTAATGAAAAACTGTTTTTT. It specifies CATSGRTNEKLFF. This sequence joins TRBV24-1 and TRBJ1-4; possibly TRBD1 for D (5 bases). CDR1 is KGHDR and CDR2 is SFDVKD in the germline V gene. CDR3 length equals 13 residues. V lost 9 bases and J lost 2, with 9 bases in between.

This clonotype was observed many times. V is TRBV6-5 and J is TRBJ1-5; the D gene is possibly TRBD1 (5 bases). V lost 2 bases and J lost 7, with 6 bases in between. Germline-derived CDR1 and CDR2 are MNHEY and SVGAGI. The CDR3 consists of 12 residues. The CDR3 protein is CASSYAGQPQHF. Here the CDR3 DNA reads TGTGCCAGCAGTTACGCAGGGCAGCCCCAGCATTTT.

This clonotype has a count of ten or more. This chain joins TRBV3-1 and TRBJ2-3, with D maybe TRBD2 (6 bases). The germline V and J ends were trimmed by 1 base and 7 bases, with 9 bases remaining between them. The CDR3 spans 13 residues. The germline CDR1 and CDR2 sequences are LGHDT and YNNKEL (reference sequence). CDR3 sequence: CASSQGTTYTQYF. Written as DNA, the CDR3 is TGTGCCAGCAGCCAAGGGACTACCTATACGCAGTATTTT.

This clonotype occurred many times. This chain links TRBV10-3 with TRBJ2-7; no firm D call. This CDR3 contains 13 residues. The V and J ends lost 7 bases and 4 bases respectively, with 14 bases between them. CDR1 and CDR2 from the germline V gene are ENHRY and SYGVKD. CDR3: CAITDQMGYEQYF. In DNA form, the CDR3 reads TGTGCCATCACCGACCAAATGGGTTACGAGCAGTACTTC.

This clonotype was detected ten times or more. Here the CDR3 reads CASSPLGSANYGYTF. In nucleotides, the CDR3 is TGTGCCAGCAGTCCCCTCGGGAGTGCTAACTATGGCTACACCTTC. V and J are TRBV27 and TRBJ1-2; no clear D. The CDR3 is 15 amino acids. Per germline, CDR1 MNHEY and CDR2 SMNVEV (reference sequence). Trimming cost V 5 bases and J 0 bases, with 13 bases left between them.

This clonotype was found many times. The chain employs TRBV5-1 and TRBJ2-7; 9 positions match TRBD1. Germline V gene lookup returns CDR1 SGHRS and CDR2 YFSETQ. Trimming took 0 bases from V and 2 from J; bases not matched to a gene: 3. This CDR3 is 15 amino acids long. The CDR3 sequence is CASSLEGTGTYEQYF. The DNA of the CDR3 is TGCGCCAGCAGCTTGGAAGGGACAGGGACCTACGAGCAGTACTTC.

This clonotype appeared many times. The chain links TRBV7-9 to TRBJ1-1, with a possible D match to TRBD1 (5 bases). Per germline, CDR1 SEHNR and CDR2 FQNEAQ (reference sequence). This CDR3 is built from 14 residues. Trimming took off 1 base at V and 7 bases at J, with 13 bases between the two ends. Written as DNA, the CDR3 is TGTGCCAGCAGCTTAGTCTTAGGGGATGATGAAGCTTTCTTT. Its translation is CASSLVLGDDEAFF.

This clonotype came up a few times. This may be a read error: a much more frequent sequence differs by one nucleotide. The V gene is TRBV2, the J gene TRBJ2-7; D remains ambiguous. CDR3 length: 14 residues. Per the germline V gene, CDR1 is SNHLY and CDR2 is FYNNEI. The V gene lost 6 bases and the J gene lost 2 bases, with 14 bases spanning the gap. CDR3 in DNA: TGTGCCAGCAGGGCACGGATCGTGACCTACGAGCAGTACTTC. Its protein product is CASRARIVTYEQYF.

This clonotype was observed many times. The chain carries TRBV20-1 and TRBJ2-3, with 8 bases identical to TRBD2. Trimming removed 5 bases from V and 1 base from J; junction bases left unmatched: 8. The germline V gene encodes CDR1 DFQATT and CDR2 SNEGSKA (reference sequence). This CDR3 has 15 residues. CDR3 loop: CSADRAGEGTDTQYF. DNA of the CDR3: TGCAGTGCTGATCGAGCGGGGGAAGGCACAGATACGCAGTATTTT.

This clonotype was picked up many times. The V call is TRBV20-1, the J call TRBJ1-2, with 9 bases lining up with TRBD1. The V gene's germline CDR1 is DFQATT and CDR2 SNEGSKA (reference sequence). The CDR3 sequence is 14 residues long. After removal of 6 bases from V and 3 bases from J, the junction contained 8 bases not matched to a gene. The CDR3 spells CSAAGQGTHYGYTF. The CDR3 DNA reads TGCAGTGCGGCGGGACAGGGAACCCACTATGGCTACACCTTC.

A few counts support this clonotype. The chain employs TRBV7-2 and TRBJ2-3; D ambiguous. Between the trimmed V and J ends, which lost 10 bases and 0 bases, there was a span of 8 bases. The CDR3 is 12 amino acids. CDR1 SGHTA and CDR2 FQGNSA come from the germline V gene. In DNA, the CDR3 is TGTGCCACTCGTACTAGCACAGATACGCAGTATTTT. Protein sequence: CATRTSTDTQYF.

At least ten counts were recorded for this clonotype. V and J are TRBV24-1 and TRBJ2-2, with 7 bases aligning to TRBD1. CDR1 is KGHDR, CDR2 SFDVKD, per germline. This CDR3 is built from 16 residues. V was clipped by 4 bases and J by 1 base; unmatched bases: 5. The CDR3 sequence: CATSESGQLNTGELFF. CDR3 DNA: TGTGCCACCAGTGAATCGGGACAGCTGAACACCGGGGAGCTGTTTTTT.

This clonotype was seen at least ten times. This rearrangement joins TRBV12-3 or TRBV12-4 to TRBJ2-2, with D uncertain. The ends were cut back, 6 bases at V and 3 bases at J, with 8 bases in the middle. The CDR3 contains 13 residues. The CDR3 is CASSYQYTGELFF. The CDR3 DNA reads TGTGCCAGCAGCTACCAATACACCGGGGAGCTGTTTTTT.

This clonotype was counted many times. V usage is TRBV20-1 and J usage is TRBJ2-2; D call uncertain. Trimming shortened V by 3 bases and J by 1 base, and 15 bases separated the two germline ends. The CDR3 has 16 residues. Looked up from germline, CDR1 is DFQATT and CDR2 is SNEGSKA (reference sequence). The DNA for the CDR3 is TGCAGTGCTAGGACGGTACAGAAGGGGAACACCGGGGAGCTGTTTTTT. Translation gives CSARTVQKGNTGELFF.

This clonotype was seen many times. The genes are TRBV12-3 or TRBV12-4 and TRBJ2-3, with a tentative D call TRBD1 (6 bases). Trimming pared 5 bases from V and 0 bases from J, leaving 15 bases between. This CDR3 has 16 amino acids. This CDR3 is CASSLGGPVSTDTQYF. Written as DNA, the CDR3 is TGTGCCAGCAGTCTTGGGGGCCCGGTAAGCACAGATACGCAGTATTTT.

This clonotype was seen at least ten times. The V gene is TRBV5-1, the J gene TRBJ2-1; 11 bases match TRBD2. This CDR3 contains 15 residues. The J segment lost 6 bases and the V segment lost 3 bases, leaving 5 bases of the junction unmatched. The germline V gene encodes CDR1 SGHRS and CDR2 YFSETQ. In nucleotides, the CDR3 is TGCGCCAGCAGCTACGGACTAGCGGGCAGCAATGAGCAGTTCTTC. Protein sequence: CASSYGLAGSNEQFF. The full variable domain, completed using reference TRBV5-1 and TRBJ2-1, is KAGVTQTPRYLIKTRGQQVTLSCSPISGHRSVSWYQQTPGQGLQFLFEYFSETQRNKGNFPGRFSGRQFSNSRSEMNVSTLELGDSALYLCASSYGLAGSNEQFFGPGTRLTVL.

This clonotype was detected many times. V and J are TRBV6-5 and TRBJ1-1, with TRBD1 matching over 10 bases. The ends lost 6 bases at V and 5 bases at J; junction bases unmatched: 6. In germline, CDR1 is MNHEY, CDR2 SVGAGI. CDR3 size: 14 residues. For the CDR3, the DNA is TGTGCCAGCAGGACGACAGGGGGCCCGACTGAAGCTTTCTTT. Translated: CASRTTGGPTEAFF.

In this sample, this clonotype turned up many times. The V call is TRBV5-1, the J call TRBJ1-6; D may be TRBD1 (5 bases). The CDR3 sequence is 16 residues long. Germline assignment: CDR1 SGHRS and CDR2 YFSETQ. The V end was cut by 4 bases, the J end by 7 bases, with 18 bases between. The CDR3 nucleotides read TGCGCCAGCAGCCAGAGCAGGGTTCGGGGGAATTCACCCCTCCACTTT. Translated, it gives CASSQSRVRGNSPLHF.

This clonotype was detected many times. J is TRBJ1-1 and V is TRBV7-8, with D uncertain. From germline, CDR1 is SGHVS and CDR2 FQNEAQ. Trimming pared 0 bases from V and 1 base from J, leaving 6 bases between. This CDR3 has 14 residues. The DNA of the CDR3 is TGTGCCAGCAGCTTAGCGACGAAGAACACTGAAGCTTTCTTT. It specifies CASSLATKNTEAFF. The full variable domain, its missing parts supplied by reference TRBV7-8 and TRBJ1-1, is GAGVSQSPRYKVAKRGQDVALRCDPISGHVSLFWYQQALGQGPEFLTYFQNEAQLDKSGLPSDRFFAERPEGSVSTLKIQRTQQEDSAVYLCASSLATKNTEAFFGQGTRLTVV.

This clonotype was observed many times. The genes are TRBV10-2 and TRBJ2-1; no clear D. CDR1 and CDR2 (germline): WSHSY, SAAADI. This CDR3 comprises 15 residues. The V end lost 6 bases, the J end lost 3 bases, and 15 bases lay between the germline ends. CDR3 amino acids: CASSAPGGYYNEQFF. CDR3 sequence (DNA): TGCGCCAGCAGCGCTCCGGGCGGTTACTACAATGAGCAGTTCTTC.

This clonotype was seen ten or more times. CDR3 region: CASSEQGRDQPQHF. CDR3 nucleotide sequence: TGTGCCAGCTCAGAACAGGGTAGGGATCAGCCCCAGCATTTT. The chain couples TRBV18 to TRBJ1-5; D is perhaps TRBD1 (6 bases). CDR1 and CDR2 (germline): KGHSH, LQKENI. Trimming took 5 bases from V and 5 from J, leaving 13 bases between them. This CDR3 has 14 amino acids.

This clonotype was detected many times. The rearrangement joins TRBV9 to TRBJ2-5, with TRBD2 identical over 7 bases. V was clipped by 3 bases and J by 2 bases; unmatched bases: 4. The V gene's germline CDR1 is SGDLS and CDR2 YYNGEE. CDR3 length: 14 residues. For the CDR3, the DNA is TGTGCCAGCAGCGCCGATAGCGGGCAAGAGACCCAGTACTTC. Its protein product is CASSADSGQETQYF. The whole variable domain, filled in from reference TRBV9 and TRBJ2-5, reads DSGVTQTPKHLITATGQRVTLRCSPRSGDLSVYWYQQSLDQGLQFLIQYYNGEERAKGNILERFSAQQFPDLHSELNLSSLELGDSALYFCASSADSGQETQYFGPGTRLLVL.

At least ten counts were recorded for this clonotype. The CDR3 loop reads CASSRLEAYNEQFF. CDR3 bases: TGTGCCAGCAGCCGGCTCGAAGCCTACAATGAGCAGTTCTTC. This chain connects TRBV6-5 to TRBJ2-1, with D hard to call. The CDR3 is 14 amino acids. Germline V lookup: CDR1 MNHEY, CDR2 SVGAGI. With 6 bases removed from V and 2 bases from J, the gap between germline ends came to 11 bases.

Note on this clonotype: Sequence at one end of the junction differs from germline and may be a read error. The chain carries TRBV24-1 and TRBJ1-5; no reliable D call. The CDR3 runs 12 residues. Germline CDR1 reads KGHDR; CDR2 reads SFDVKD. CDR3 loop: CATSDFGQPQNF. DNA for the CDR3: TGTGCCACCAGTGATTTTGGTCAGCCCCAGAATTTT.

This clonotype has ten or more counts. The rearrangement links TRBV20-1 to TRBJ2-3, with 7 bases aligning to TRBD1. Germline lookup yields CDR1 DFQATT and CDR2 SNEGSKA (reference sequence). Trimming took 3 bases from V and 2 from J; bases not matched to a gene: 11. There are 16 residues in the CDR3. This CDR3 reads CSARETRQGSTDTQYF. CDR3 nucleotide sequence: TGCAGTGCTAGGGAAACTCGACAGGGATCCACAGATACGCAGTATTTT.

This clonotype was seen many times. CDR3 sequence (DNA): TGCGCCAGCAGCCAGCTCTCCGGGGGGGGTAACTATGGCTACACCTTC. Translation: CASSQLSGGGNYGYTF. V gene TRBV4-1 combines with J gene TRBJ1-2, with D perhaps matching TRBD1 (5 bases). The CDR3 is 16 amino acids. Germline assignment: CDR1 MGHRA and CDR2 YSYEKL. The V end was cut by 3 bases, the J end by 1 base, with 15 bases between.

The J gene is TRBJ2-5, the V gene TRBV20-1; D might be TRBD1 (5 bases). Trimming cost V 6 bases and J 5 bases, with 10 bases left between them. The CDR3 length is 11 residues. Germline CDR1 is DFQATT and CDR2 is SNEGSKA (reference sequence). CDR3 sequence (DNA): TGCAGTGCCCAGGGTTTTGAGACCCAGTACTTC. This encodes CSAQGFETQYF.

This clonotype appeared many times. V gene TRBV20-1 combines with J gene TRBJ2-6; D uncertain. CDR3 length: 14 residues. Germline CDR1 and CDR2: DFQATT and SNEGSKA (reference sequence). The V gene lost 6 bases and the J gene lost 1 base, with 10 bases spanning the gap. The DNA for the CDR3 is TGCAGTGCCCCGACACTTTCTGGGGCCAACGTCCTGACTTTC. Translated, it gives CSAPTLSGANVLTF.

Ten or more counts support this clonotype. V usage is TRBV28 and J usage is TRBJ2-7, with D possibly TRBD2 on 5 matching bases. The V gene lost 8 bases and the J gene lost 5 bases, with 16 bases spanning the gap. Germline CDR1 is MDHEN and CDR2 is SYDVKM. This CDR3 contains 13 residues. The CDR3 DNA sequence: TGTGCCAGCTTTAGCGACGGATCGAACGAGCAGTACTTC. This encodes CASFSDGSNEQYF.

This clonotype was seen at least ten times. The rearrangement uses TRBV15 and TRBJ2-7; D may be TRBD2 (6 bases). Trimming left V 3 bases short and J 3 bases short, with 15 bases between. The CDR3 consists of 15 residues. Germline CDR1 LNHNV, CDR2 YYDKDF (reference sequence). For the CDR3, the DNA is TGTGCCACCAGCAGGGCGGGACGTTGGAACTACGAGCAGTACTTC. Translating it yields CATSRAGRWNYEQYF.